A selection of T cell receptor beta chains follows, all from one sample in a study of blood T cell repertoires in COVID-19. The method was immunoSEQ multiplex PCR; TCRdb's version includes in-frame clones alone and lacks a portion of them. The table shows 110,000 or so clones, with around four fifths occurring only once. Source material: peripheral blood. The receptor set was obtained from a woman in her 70s with acute or convalescent COVID-19. Both conserved end residues are part of each CDR3. A D gene is named only where the DNA matches it firmly. Only some rows state a clone size, as once, few, many or a class for expanded clones.

D: NA
J: TRBJ2-1
size: NA
V: TRBV19
CDR3: CASRKTIGEQFF
DNA: TGTGCCAGTAGAAAAACGATCGGGGAGCAGTTCTTC

D: TRBD2
J: TRBJ2-1
size: NA
V: TRBV7-2
CDR3: CASNTRTSGGYNEQFF
DNA: TGTGCCAGCAACACAAGGACTAGCGGGGGCTACAATGAGCAGTTCTTC

D: NA
J: TRBJ2-7
size: NA
V: TRBV5-1
CDR3: CASSLELGAGVTSYEQYF
DNA: TGCGCCAGCAGCTTGGAATTGGGGGCCGGAGTTACCTCCTACGAGCAGTACTTC

D: TRBD1
J: TRBJ1-1
size: NA
V: TRBV7-2
CDR3: CASSSMTGRLEAFF
DNA: TGTGCCAGCAGCTCAATGACAGGGCGCCTTGAGGCTTTCTTT

D: NA
J: TRBJ2-6
size: NA
V: TRBV27
CDR3: CASRDSESSGANVLTF
DNA: TGTGCCAGCAGGGACAGCGAATCCTCTGGGGCCAACGTCCTGACTTTC

D: NA
J: TRBJ2-7
size: NA
V: TRBV28
CDR3: CASSRLGLSHEQYF
DNA: TGTGCCAGCAGTAGACTAGGATTAAGCCACGAGCAGTACTTC

D: NA
J: TRBJ2-2
size: NA
V: TRBV9
CDR3: CASSPRGSEGTGELFF
DNA: TGTGCCAGCAGCCCACGTGGTAGCGAGGGCACCGGGGAGCTGTTTTTT

D: TRBD2
J: TRBJ2-3
size: NA
V: TRBV11-2
CDR3: CASSLDFLAGDTQYF
DNA: TGTGCCAGCAGCTTAGATTTCCTAGCGGGAGATACGCAGTATTTT

D: NA
J: TRBJ1-1
size: NA
V: TRBV25-1
CDR3: CASSDRGDSEAFF
DNA: TGTGCCAGCAGTGACAGGGGTGACTCTGAAGCTTTCTTT

D: TRBD2
J: TRBJ2-1
size: NA
V: TRBV7-2
CDR3: CASSLVAGPSSYNEQFF
DNA: TGTGCCAGCAGCTTGGTAGCGGGGCCGAGCTCCTACAATGAGCAGTTCTTC

D: NA
J: TRBJ1-6
size: NA
V: TRBV9
CDR3: CASSVEGGTYNSPLHF
DNA: TGTGCCAGCAGCGTAGAGGGGGGGACCTATAATTCACCCCTCCACTTT

D: NA
J: TRBJ1-3
size: NA
V: TRBV7-3
CDR3: CASSLTGPLGTIYF
DNA: TGTGCCAGCAGCCTAACGGGCCCACTAGGCACCATATATTTT

D: TRBD1
J: TRBJ2-7
size: NA
V: TRBV19
CDR3: CASSPGGQGYHEQYF
DNA: TGTGCCAGTAGCCCTGGGGGACAGGGATACCACGAGCAGTACTTC

D: TRBD2
J: TRBJ2-1
size: NA
V: TRBV28
CDR3: CASSSAGDEQFF
DNA: TGTGCCAGCAGTTCAGCGGGAGATGAGCAGTTCTTC

D: TRBD1
J: TRBJ1-1
size: NA
V: TRBV7-8
CDR3: CASSPARGRTEAFF
DNA: TGTGCCAGCAGCCCCGCCAGGGGGCGGACTGAAGCTTTCTTT

D: NA
J: TRBJ2-7
size: NA
V: TRBV19
CDR3: CASSIGSGAIQPYEQYF
DNA: TGTGCCAGTAGTATAGGGTCAGGGGCTATCCAACCGTACGAGCAGTACTTC

D: NA
J: TRBJ2-3
size: NA
V: TRBV7-6
CDR3: CASSLAVGSEVDTQYF
DNA: TGTGCCAGCAGCTTAGCGGTTGGTAGCGAGGTAGATACGCAGTATTTT

D: NA
J: TRBJ1-5
size: NA
V: TRBV28
CDR3: CATTGNNQPQHF
DNA: TGTGCCACCACAGGGAACAATCAGCCCCAGCATTTT

D: NA
J: TRBJ2-3
size: NA
V: TRBV27
CDR3: CASSLSLVRTDTQYF
DNA: TGTGCCAGCAGTTTATCCCTAGTAAGGACAGATACGCAGTATTTT

D: TRBD2
J: TRBJ2-1
size: NA
V: TRBV3-1/TRBV3-2
CDR3: CASSPASGGSNEQFF
DNA: TGTGCCAGCAGCCCCGCTAGCGGGGGTTCCAATGAGCAGTTCTTC

D: NA
J: TRBJ1-5
size: NA
V: TRBV6-5
CDR3: CASNPAGGISQPQHF
DNA: TGTGCCAGCAATCCCGCGGGGGGCATCAGTCAGCCCCAGCATTTT

D: NA
J: TRBJ2-2
size: NA
V: TRBV3-1/TRBV3-2
CDR3: CASSQVGGRTNTGELFF
DNA: TGTGCCAGCAGCCAAGTCGGAGGGCGGACGAACACCGGGGAGCTGTTTTTT

D: NA
J: TRBJ1-1
size: NA
V: TRBV5-4
CDR3: CASSNPGAGAEAFF
DNA: TGTGCCAGCAGCAACCCGGGGGCGGGGGCTGAAGCTTTCTTT

D: NA
J: TRBJ2-5
size: NA
V: TRBV6-5
CDR3: CASRSYGGLKETQYF
DNA: TGTGCCAGCAGATCCTACGGGGGGCTTAAGGAGACCCAGTACTTC

D: TRBD1
J: TRBJ2-2
size: few
V: TRBV5-4
CDR3: CASSSRDRGLNTGELFF
DNA: TGTGCCAGCAGCTCTCGGGACAGGGGGCTTAACACCGGGGAGCTGTTTTTT

D: TRBD2
J: TRBJ2-1
size: NA
V: TRBV2
CDR3: CASRWGGAEQFF
DNA: TGTGCCAGCAGATGGGGGGGTGCTGAGCAGTTCTTC

D: TRBD1
J: TRBJ1-5
size: NA
V: TRBV15
CDR3: CATSRQGADQPQHF
DNA: TGTGCCACCAGCAGACAGGGGGCAGATCAGCCCCAGCATTTT